This T cell receptor (beta chain) was captured by sequencing in a study of blood T cell repertoires in COVID-19. The wider study: Sites across the United States, Italy and Spain contributed samples from acute and convalescent COVID-19. T cells, B-cell-depleted T cells, or PBMCs supplied cDNA or gDNA.

Per the original data handling: Using reference gene primer amplification, nucleated cell counts were estimated. Only in-frame clones appear in the TCRdb table, and some are missing; sequencing was by immunoSEQ multiplex PCR. The DNA was the basis for D and trimming; V, J and clone size are from that table. This repertoire shows 250,000 or so clones, approximately 84% found once; its top ten account for 1.5% to 2%. J gave up 6 bases and V 1 base, and 13 bases lay outside the gene matches. This CDR3 comprises 18 residues. Germline V gene data show CDR1 as LGHDT and CDR2 as YNNKEL (reference sequence).

This receptor was identified in a woman of 80 years or more with acute or convalescent COVID-19. The sample was peripheral blood. This sequence joins TRBV3-1 (or the pseudogene TRBV3-2) and TRBJ2-7, with 12 bases aligning to TRBD2. The CDR3 bases are TGTGCCAGCAGCCAAGGGGTTGGGAGGACTAGCGGGGCTGGCGAGCAGTACTTC. Translating it yields CASSQGVGRTSGAGEQYF.